What follows describes a single TCR beta chain. Its antigen is unidentified. CDR3 size: 12 residues. Germline V gene sequence: CDR1 SEHNR, CDR2 FQNEAQ (reference sequence). V lost 5 bases and J 4 bases, leaving 9 bases between the germline ends. These data originate in a study of shared clonotypes between healthy human individuals. The study's findings and limits: Estimated clonotype richness was generally higher in naive than memory subsets.

It was across several immunoSEQ plates that each subset's genomic DNA was evenly split. In the authors' workflow: Junction-only sequences produced by ImmunoSEQ had no quality scores, so filtering differed. The data were produced by immunoSEQ multiplex PCR, yet TCRdb's version contains in-frame clones alone and is incomplete. D and trimming were read from the DNA, whereas the V and J calls and clone size are those reported in that table. The sample lists about 1.5 million clones, 95% to 99% seen once, with 0.4% to 0.45% in the top ten. The sequenced sample was naive CD4+ T cells sorted from blood. Subset indicated: CD45RA+ positively selected. This clonotype originated in a man aged 25-45 years in good health. This chain connects TRBV7-9 to TRBJ2-7, with a tentative D call TRBD1 (6 bases). CDR3 loop: CASSTGIYEQYF. CDR3 nucleotides: TGTGCCAGCAGCACAGGGATATACGAGCAGTACTTC.